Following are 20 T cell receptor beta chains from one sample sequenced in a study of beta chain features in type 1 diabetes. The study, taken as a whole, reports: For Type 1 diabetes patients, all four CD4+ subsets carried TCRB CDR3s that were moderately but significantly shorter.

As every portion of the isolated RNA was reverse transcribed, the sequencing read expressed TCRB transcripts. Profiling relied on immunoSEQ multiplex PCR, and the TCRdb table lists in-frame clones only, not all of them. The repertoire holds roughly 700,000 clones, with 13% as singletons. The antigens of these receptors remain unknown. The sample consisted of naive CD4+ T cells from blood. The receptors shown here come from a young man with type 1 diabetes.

For the CDR3, the DNA is TGTGCCAGCAGTTACCCTCCCATAGAGACCCAGTACTTC. It codes for CASSYPPIETQYF. V is TRBV6-5 and J is TRBJ2-5; D is unresolved. In germline, CDR1 is MNHEY, CDR2 SVGAGI. Trimming stripped 2 bases from V and 4 bases from J, with 8 bases between. CDR3 length: 13 amino acids.

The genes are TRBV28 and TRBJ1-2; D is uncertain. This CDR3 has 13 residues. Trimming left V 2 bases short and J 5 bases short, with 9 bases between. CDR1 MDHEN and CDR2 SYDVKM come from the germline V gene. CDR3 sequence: CASSLSGHYGYTF. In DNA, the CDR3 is TGTGCCAGCAGTTTAAGTGGTCATTATGGCTACACCTTC.

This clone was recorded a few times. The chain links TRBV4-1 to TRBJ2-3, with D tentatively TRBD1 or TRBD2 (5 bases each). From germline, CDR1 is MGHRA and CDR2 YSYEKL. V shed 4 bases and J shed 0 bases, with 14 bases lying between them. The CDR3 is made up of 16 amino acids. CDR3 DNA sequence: TGCGCCAGCAGCCCTGGGGCAGGGACGAGCACAGATACGCAGTATTTT. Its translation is CASSPGAGTSTDTQYF.

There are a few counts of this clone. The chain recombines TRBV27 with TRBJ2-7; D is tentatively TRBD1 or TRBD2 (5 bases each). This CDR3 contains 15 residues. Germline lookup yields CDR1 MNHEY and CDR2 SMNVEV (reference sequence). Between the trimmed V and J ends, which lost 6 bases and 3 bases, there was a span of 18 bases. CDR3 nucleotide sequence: TGTGCCAGCAGAAAACCCGGGACGGGCGGCTACGAGCAGTACTTC. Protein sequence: CASRKPGTGGYEQYF.

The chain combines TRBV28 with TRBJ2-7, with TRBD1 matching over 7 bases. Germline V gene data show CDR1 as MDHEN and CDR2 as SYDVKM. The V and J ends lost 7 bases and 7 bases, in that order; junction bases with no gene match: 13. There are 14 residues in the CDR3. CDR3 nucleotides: TGTGCCAGCACCTTATCAACAGGGGTTCGAGAGCAGTACTTC. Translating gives CASTLSTGVREQYF.

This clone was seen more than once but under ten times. Written as DNA, the CDR3 is TGTGCCAGCTCACTACAACAGGGGGGTGCGGATGAAGCTTTCTTT. Amino acids: CASSLQQGGADEAFF. V is TRBV18 and J is TRBJ1-1; 8 nucleotides agree with TRBD1. CDR1 and CDR2 from the germline V gene are KGHSH and LQKENI. The CDR3 has 15 residues. With 4 bases clipped from V and 7 bases from J, the junction kept 11 bases outside the gene matches.

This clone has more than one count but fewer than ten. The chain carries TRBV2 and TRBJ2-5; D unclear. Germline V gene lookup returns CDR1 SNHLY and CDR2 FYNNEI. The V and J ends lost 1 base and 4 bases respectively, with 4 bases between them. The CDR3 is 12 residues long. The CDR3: CASSEGAETQYF. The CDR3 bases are TGTGCCAGCAGTGAAGGTGCAGAGACCCAGTACTTC.

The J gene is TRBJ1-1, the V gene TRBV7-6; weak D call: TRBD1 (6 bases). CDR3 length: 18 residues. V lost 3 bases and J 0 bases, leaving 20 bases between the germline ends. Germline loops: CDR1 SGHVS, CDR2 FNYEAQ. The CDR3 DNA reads TGTGCCAGCAGCTTCCTCGGGCCCTTTAGGGACATGAACACTGAAGCTTTCTTT. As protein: CASSFLGPFRDMNTEAFF.

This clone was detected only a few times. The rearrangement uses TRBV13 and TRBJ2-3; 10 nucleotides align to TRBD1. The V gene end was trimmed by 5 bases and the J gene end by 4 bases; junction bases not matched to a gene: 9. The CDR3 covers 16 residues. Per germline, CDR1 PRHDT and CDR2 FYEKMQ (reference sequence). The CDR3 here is CASSRKGTGVADTQYF. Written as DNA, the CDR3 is TGTGCCAGCAGCCGTAAAGGGACAGGGGTGGCAGATACGCAGTATTTT.

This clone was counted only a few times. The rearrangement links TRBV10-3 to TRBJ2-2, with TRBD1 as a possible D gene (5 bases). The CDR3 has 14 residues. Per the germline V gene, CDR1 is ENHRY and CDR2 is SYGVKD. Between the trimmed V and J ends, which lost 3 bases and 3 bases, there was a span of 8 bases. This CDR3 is CAISEGRDTGELFF. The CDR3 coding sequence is TGTGCCATCAGTGAAGGCAGGGACACCGGGGAGCTGTTTTTT.

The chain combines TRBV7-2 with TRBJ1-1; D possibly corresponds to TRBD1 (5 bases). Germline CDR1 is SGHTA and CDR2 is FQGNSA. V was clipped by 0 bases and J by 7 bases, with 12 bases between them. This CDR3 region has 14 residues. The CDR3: CASSLARDRNEAFF. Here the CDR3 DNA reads TGTGCCAGCAGCTTAGCCAGGGACCGGAATGAAGCTTTCTTT.

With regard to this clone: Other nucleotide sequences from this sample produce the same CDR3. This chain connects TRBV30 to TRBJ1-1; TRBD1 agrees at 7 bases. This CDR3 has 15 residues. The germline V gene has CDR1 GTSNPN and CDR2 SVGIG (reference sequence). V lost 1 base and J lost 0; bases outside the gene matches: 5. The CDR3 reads CAWSASGTVNTEAFF. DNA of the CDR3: TGTGCCTGGAGTGCCTCCGGGACAGTGAACACTGAAGCTTTCTTT.

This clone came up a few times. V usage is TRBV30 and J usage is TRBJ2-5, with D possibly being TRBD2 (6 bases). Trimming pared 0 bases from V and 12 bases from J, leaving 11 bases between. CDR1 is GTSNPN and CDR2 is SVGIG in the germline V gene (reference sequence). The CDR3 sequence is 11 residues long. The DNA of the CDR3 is TGTGCCTGGAGTGTGGGACTGCGAAAGTACTTC. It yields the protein CAWSVGLRKYF.

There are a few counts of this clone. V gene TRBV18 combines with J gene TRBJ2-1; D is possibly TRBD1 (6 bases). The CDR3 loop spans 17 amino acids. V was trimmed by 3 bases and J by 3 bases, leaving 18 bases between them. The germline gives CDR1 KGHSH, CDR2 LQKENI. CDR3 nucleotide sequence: TGTGCCAGCTCACCCTCACAGGGATGGGGTGGCTACAATGAGCAGTTCTTC. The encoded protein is CASSPSQGWGGYNEQFF.

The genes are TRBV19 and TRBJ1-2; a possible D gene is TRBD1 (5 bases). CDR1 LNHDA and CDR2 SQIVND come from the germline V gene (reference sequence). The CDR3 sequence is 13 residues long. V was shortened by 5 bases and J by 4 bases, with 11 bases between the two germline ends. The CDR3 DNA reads TGTGCCAGTAGTGATCAGGGAACCTATGGCTACACCTTC. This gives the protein CASSDQGTYGYTF.

This CDR3 reads CASSPTEMNTEAFF. CDR3 DNA: TGTGCCAGCAGCCCAACAGAGATGAACACTGAAGCTTTCTTT. This rearrangement joins TRBV7-9 to TRBJ1-1; D not resolved. CDR1 is SEHNR, CDR2 FQNEAQ, per germline (reference sequence). CDR3 length equals 14 residues. The V end lost 5 bases, the J end lost 0 bases, and 10 bases lay between the germline ends.

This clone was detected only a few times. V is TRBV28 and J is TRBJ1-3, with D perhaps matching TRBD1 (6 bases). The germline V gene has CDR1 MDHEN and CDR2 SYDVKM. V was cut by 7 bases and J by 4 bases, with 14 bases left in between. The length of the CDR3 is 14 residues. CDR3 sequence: CASTGQGNGNTIYF. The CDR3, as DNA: TGTGCCAGCACAGGGCAGGGGAACGGAAACACCATATATTTT.

The CDR3: CASRGRGGVETQYF. The CDR3 nucleotides are TGTGCCAGCAGGGGCCGGGGGGGAGTGGAGACCCAGTACTTC. The rearrangement links TRBV6-6 to TRBJ2-5, with TRBD2 identical over 8 bases. Per the germline V gene, CDR1 is MNHNY and CDR2 is SVGAGI (reference sequence). The CDR3 consists of 14 residues. V lost 6 bases to trimming and J lost 5 bases; unmatched junction nucleotides: 8.

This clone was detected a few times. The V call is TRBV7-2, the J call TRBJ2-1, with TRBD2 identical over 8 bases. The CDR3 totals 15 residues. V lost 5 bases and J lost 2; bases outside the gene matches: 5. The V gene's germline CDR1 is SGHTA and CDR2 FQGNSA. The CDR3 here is CASSPRGGPYNEQFF. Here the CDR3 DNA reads TGTGCCAGCAGCCCCCGGGGGGGCCCCTACAATGAGCAGTTCTTC. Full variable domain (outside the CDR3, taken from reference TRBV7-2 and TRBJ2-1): GAGVSQSPSNKVTEKGKDVELRCDPISGHTALYWYRQSLGQGLEFLIYFQGNSAPDKSGLPSDRFSAERTGGSVSTLTIQRTQQEDSAVYLCASSPRGGPYNEQFFGPGTRLTVL.

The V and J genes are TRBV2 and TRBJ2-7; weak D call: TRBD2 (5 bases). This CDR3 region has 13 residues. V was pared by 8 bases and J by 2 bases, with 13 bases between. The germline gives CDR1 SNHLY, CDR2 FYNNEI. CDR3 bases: TGTGCCAGCCGGAGGACTCCTGCCTACGAGCAGTACTTC. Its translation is CASRRTPAYEQYF.